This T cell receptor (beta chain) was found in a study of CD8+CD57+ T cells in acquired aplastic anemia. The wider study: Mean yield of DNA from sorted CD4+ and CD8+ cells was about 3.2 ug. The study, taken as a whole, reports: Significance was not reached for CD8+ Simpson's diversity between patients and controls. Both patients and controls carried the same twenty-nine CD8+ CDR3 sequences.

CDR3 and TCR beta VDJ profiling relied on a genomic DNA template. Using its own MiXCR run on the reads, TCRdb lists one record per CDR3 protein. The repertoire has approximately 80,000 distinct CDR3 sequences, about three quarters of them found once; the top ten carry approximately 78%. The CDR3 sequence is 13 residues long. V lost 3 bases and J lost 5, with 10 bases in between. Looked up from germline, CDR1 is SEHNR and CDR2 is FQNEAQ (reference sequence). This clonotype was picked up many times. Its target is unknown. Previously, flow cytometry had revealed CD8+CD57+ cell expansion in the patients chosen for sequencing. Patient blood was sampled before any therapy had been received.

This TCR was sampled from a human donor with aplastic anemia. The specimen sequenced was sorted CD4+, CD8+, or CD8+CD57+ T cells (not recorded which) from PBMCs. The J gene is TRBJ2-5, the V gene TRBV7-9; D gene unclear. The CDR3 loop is CASSLADEETQYF. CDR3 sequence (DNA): TGTGCCAGCAGCTTGGCAGATGAGGAGACCCAGTACTTC.